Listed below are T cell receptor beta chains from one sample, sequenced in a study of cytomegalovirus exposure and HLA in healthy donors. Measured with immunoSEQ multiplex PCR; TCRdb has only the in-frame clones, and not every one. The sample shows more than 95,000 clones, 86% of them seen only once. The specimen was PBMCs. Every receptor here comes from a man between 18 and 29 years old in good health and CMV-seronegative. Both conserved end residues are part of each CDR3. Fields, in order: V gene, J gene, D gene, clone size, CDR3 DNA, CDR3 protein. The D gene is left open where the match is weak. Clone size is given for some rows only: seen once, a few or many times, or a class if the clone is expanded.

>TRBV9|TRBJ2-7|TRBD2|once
TGTGCCAGCAGCGTAGGTAGCGGGAGACACTACGAGCAGTACTTC
CASSVGSGRHYEQYF
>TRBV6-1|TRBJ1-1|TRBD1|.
TGTGCCAGCAGTGAAGCCTGGGACAGCGGGGAAGCTTTCTTT
CASSEAWDSGEAFF
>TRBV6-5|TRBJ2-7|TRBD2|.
TGTGCCAGCAGTTGGACTAGCGGCTACGAGCAGTACTTC
CASSWTSGYEQYF
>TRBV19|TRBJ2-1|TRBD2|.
TGTGCCAGTAGTATAAGTCGACTAGCGGGAATCGGTGAGCAGTTCTTC
CASSISRLAGIGEQFF
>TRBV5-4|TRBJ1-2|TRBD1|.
TGTGCCAGCAAAGGACAGGGGAAGGGCAGGAACTATGGCTACACCTTC
CASKGQGKGRNYGYTF
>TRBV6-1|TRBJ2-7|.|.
TGTGCCAGCAGTGATCGGGGTACCTACGAGCAGTACTTC
CASSDRGTYEQYF
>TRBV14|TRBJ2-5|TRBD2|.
TGTGCCAGCAGCCAAGATCGAAGACTAGCCGGGAAGGAGACCCAGTACTTC
CASSQDRRLAGKETQYF
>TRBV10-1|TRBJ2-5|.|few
TGCGCCAGCAGTCGGGATCAAGAGACCCAGTACTTC
CASSRDQETQYF
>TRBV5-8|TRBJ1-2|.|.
TGTGCCAGCAGCTTGGGACAGCCTACCGGTGGCTACACCTTC
CASSLGQPTGGYTF
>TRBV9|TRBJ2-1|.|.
TGTGCCAGCAGCTTCGGCAGGGGGGATGAGCAGTTCTTC
CASSFGRGDEQFF
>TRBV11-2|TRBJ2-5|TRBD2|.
TGTGCCAGCAGCTTAGTGGGACTAGCGGGAGGGGGAAGAGAGACCCAGTACTTC
CASSLVGLAGGGRETQYF
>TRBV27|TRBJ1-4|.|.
TGTGCCAGCAGTAAGAAGGGGGGGGTAAATGAAAAACTGTTTTTT
CASSKKGGVNEKLFF
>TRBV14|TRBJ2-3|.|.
TGTGCCAGCAGCCAAGTCATCGGAGGCACAGATACGCAGTATTTT
CASSQVIGGTDTQYF
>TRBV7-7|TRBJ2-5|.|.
TGTGCTAGCAGCCAAAATACAGGGAAAGAGACCCAGTACTTC
CASSQNTGKETQYF
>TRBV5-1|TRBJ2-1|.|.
TGCGCCAGCAGCTCTTCCGGGAGACACAATGAGCAGTTCTTC
CASSSSGRHNEQFF
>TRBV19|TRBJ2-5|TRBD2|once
TGTGCCAGTCGACTAGCAGGAGAGACCCAGTACTTC
CASRLAGETQYF
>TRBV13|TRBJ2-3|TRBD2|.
TGTGCCAGCAGCTCGAGCGGGGGGGGCACAGATACGCAGTATTTT
CASSSSGGGTDTQYF
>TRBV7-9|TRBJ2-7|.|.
TGTGCCAGCAGCAGACTATCCTACGAGCAGTACTTC
CASSRLSYEQYF
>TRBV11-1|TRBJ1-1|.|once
TGTGCCAGCAGCAGAAGGGACACCCCATCCCCGAACACTGAAGCTTTCTTT
CASSRRDTPSPNTEAFF
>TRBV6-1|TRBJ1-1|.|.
TGTGCCAGCAGTGAAGAAAGGAGGACTGAAGCTTTCTTT
CASSEERRTEAFF
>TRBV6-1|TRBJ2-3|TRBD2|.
TGTGCCAGCAGTGAAGGCGGGAGTAGGGCAGATACGCAGTATTTT
CASSEGGSRADTQYF
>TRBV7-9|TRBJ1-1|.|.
TGTGCCAGCAGCTTCAGCGAGAGGGCTAAAACTGAAGCTTTCTTT
CASSFSERAKTEAFF
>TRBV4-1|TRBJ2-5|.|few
TGCGCCAGCAGCCAAGGGATTCTGGAGTTGACCCAGTACTTC
CASSQGILELTQYF
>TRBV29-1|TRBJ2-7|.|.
TGCAGCGTTCGGGAGGCGGGGGCCTCCTACGAGCAGTACTTC
CSVREAGASYEQYF
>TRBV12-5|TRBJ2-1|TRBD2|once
TGTGCTAGTGGTTTAAACGTGGGACTAGCCCCAAATGAGCAGTTCTTC
CASGLNVGLAPNEQFF
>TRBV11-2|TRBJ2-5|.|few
TGTGCCAGCAGCCTAGGGGGACTGGGGGAGACCCAGTACTTC
CASSLGGLGETQYF
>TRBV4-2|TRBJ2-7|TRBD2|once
TGTGCCAGCAGCCAAGGGACTAGCGGGATCGGGTACGAGCAGTACTTC
CASSQGTSGIGYEQYF
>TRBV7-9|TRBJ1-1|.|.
TGTGCCAGCAGCTTCGAAGGGGTATTTGAAGCTTTCTTT
CASSFEGVFEAFF
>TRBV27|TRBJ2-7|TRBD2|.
TGTGCCAGCAGCCGGGGACTAGCTTCCTACGAGCAGTACTTC
CASSRGLASYEQYF
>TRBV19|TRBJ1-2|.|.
TGTGCCAGTAGTATTCAGCCAGGTACCAACTATGGCTACACCTTC
CASSIQPGTNYGYTF
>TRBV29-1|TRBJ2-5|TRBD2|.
TGCAGCGTTCGTGCTAGCGGGGGGATTTGGGAGACCCAGTACTTC
CSVRASGGIWETQYF
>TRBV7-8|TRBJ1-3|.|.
TGTGCCAGCAGCCCGTGGGGCCGCCCCTCTGGAAACACCATATATTTT
CASSPWGRPSGNTIYF
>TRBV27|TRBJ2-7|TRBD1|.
TGTGCCAGCAGTGTCGGACAGGGGGCATCCGAGCAGTACTTC
CASSVGQGASEQYF
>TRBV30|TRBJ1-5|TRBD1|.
TGTGCCTGGAGTGCAGACAGGGCCGGTCAGCCCCAGCATTTT
CAWSADRAGQPQHF
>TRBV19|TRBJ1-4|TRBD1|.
TGTGCCAGTAGTATGACGGCAGGGGGTAAGAGTGAAAAACTGTTTTTT
CASSMTAGGKSEKLFF
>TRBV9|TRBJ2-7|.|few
TGTGCCAGCAGCGTAGGGGGGGGCGGGACCTCCTACGAGCAGTACTTC
CASSVGGGGTSYEQYF
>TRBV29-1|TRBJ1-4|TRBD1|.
TGCAGCGTTGCGACAGGGGGAAAACTGTTTTTT
CSVATGGKLFF
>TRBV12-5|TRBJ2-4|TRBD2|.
TGTGCTAGTGGTTTGGTACTGGGGGGGAGGAGTTTAGCCAAAAACATTCAGTACTTC
CASGLVLGGRSLAKNIQYF
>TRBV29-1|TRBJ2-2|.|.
TGCAGCGTTGAAGGCCTAGCGAGGAACACCGGGGAGCTGTTTTTT
CSVEGLARNTGELFF
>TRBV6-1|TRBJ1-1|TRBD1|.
TGTGCCAGCGTCACAATCCGGACAGGCGGTATTGAAGCTTTCTTT
CASVTIRTGGIEAFF
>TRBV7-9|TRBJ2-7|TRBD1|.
TGTGCCAGCAGCTTAAGACAGGGGGTATCCTACGAGCAGTACTTC
CASSLRQGVSYEQYF
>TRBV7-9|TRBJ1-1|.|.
TGTGCCAGCAGCTTTCGGACAGTTGAAGCTTTCTTT
CASSFRTVEAFF
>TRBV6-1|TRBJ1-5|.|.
TGTGCCAGCAGTTTGGCCGATCAGCCCCAGCATTTT
CASSLADQPQHF
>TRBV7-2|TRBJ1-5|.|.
TGTGCCAGCAGCCCCCGGGGGGATCAGCCCCAGCATTTT
CASSPRGDQPQHF
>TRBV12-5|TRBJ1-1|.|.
TGTGCTAGTGGTTTAGGAGTTGAAGCTTTCTTT
CASGLGVEAFF
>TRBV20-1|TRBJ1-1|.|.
TGCAGTACAGGACTGAACACTGAAGCTTTCTTT
CSTGLNTEAFF
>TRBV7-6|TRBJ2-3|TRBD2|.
TGTGCCAGCAGCTTAGGACTAGCGGGGGGCGGACCCGCACAAGATACGCAGTATTTT
CASSLGLAGGGPAQDTQYF
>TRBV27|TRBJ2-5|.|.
TGTGCCAGCAGCCGCGGAGGACGTGAGACCCAGTACTTC
CASSRGGRETQYF
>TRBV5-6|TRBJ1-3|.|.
TGTGCCAGCAGCTTGGGGGAGGTGAGGTTATCTGGAAACACCATATATTTT
CASSLGEVRLSGNTIYF
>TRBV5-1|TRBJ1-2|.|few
TGCGCCAGCAGCCTCAGGGGCCCCTTCGATGGCTACACCTTC
CASSLRGPFDGYTF
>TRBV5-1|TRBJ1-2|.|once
TGCGCCAGCAGCTATACCGACAGTAACCGCTATGGCTACACCTTC
CASSYTDSNRYGYTF
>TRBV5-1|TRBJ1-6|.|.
TGCGCCAGCAGCGCCAACATACAGGGATCTTCGAACTCACCCCTCCACTTT
CASSANIQGSSNSPLHF